These 14 T cell receptor beta chains were all obtained from the same sample, sequenced in a study of T-cell memory formation after mild COVID-19. TCRdb re-called the 5' RACE reads with MiXCR, one entry per CDR3 protein. The sample has about 280,000 distinct CDR3 sequences, over 7% seen once; the top ten hold approximately 22%. Sample: PBMCs or a T cell subset sorted from them (not recorded which). The receptor set was obtained from a man aged 18-30 years who had mild COVID-19 (a few samples of this study predate the infection). Cell type and time point are not known.

As to this clonotype: A much larger clone lies a single base off, so this may be a read error. The chain uses TRBV5-1 and TRBJ1-6; 8 nucleotides match TRBD1. The V gene's germline CDR1 is SGHRS and CDR2 YFSETQ. This CDR3 spans 14 amino acids. After removal of 5 bases from V and 11 bases from J, the junction contained 9 bases not matched to a gene. In DNA form, the CDR3 reads TGCGCCAGCAGAGTCCAGGGGGCGCGGACACCCCTCCACTTT. Its protein is CASRVQGARTPLHF.

The chain joins TRBV5-1 to TRBJ1-3; TRBD1 is a possible D gene (5 bases). Trimming left V 9 bases short and J 0 bases short, with 19 bases between. Germline assignment: CDR1 SGHRS and CDR2 YFSETQ. CDR3 length: 16 residues. CDR3 nucleotides: TGCGCCACCCCGGGACGAAAATTTCACTCTGGAAACACCATATATTTT. Translation gives CATPGRKFHSGNTIYF. The variable domain in full, completed from reference TRBV5-1 and TRBJ1-3, reads KAGVTQTPRYLIKTRGQQVTLSCSPISGHRSVSWYQQTPGQGLQFLFEYFSETQRNKGNFPGRFSGRQFSNSRSEMNVSTLELGDSALYLCATPGRKFHSGNTIYFGEGSWLTVV.

The rearrangement uses TRBV20-1 and TRBJ1-2, with a weak D call TRBD1 (5 bases). The CDR3 is 15 amino acids. The V end lost 0 bases, the J end lost 4 bases, and 15 bases lay between the germline ends. Germline lookup yields CDR1 DFQATT and CDR2 SNEGSKA (reference sequence). The CDR3 DNA follows: TGCAGTGCTAGAGACCCCGGGACCCCGTCCTATGGCTACACCTTC. This gives the protein CSARDPGTPSYGYTF.

This chain uses TRBV5-1 with TRBJ1-1, with no clear D. V gave up 0 bases and J gave up 6 bases, with 9 bases separating them. CDR3 length: 13 residues. Germline V gives CDR1 SGHRS, CDR2 YFSETQ. CDR3 sequence reads: CASSLEEVAEAFF. The CDR3 region has the DNA TGCGCCAGCAGCTTGGAGGAGGTGGCTGAAGCTTTCTTT.

There are a few counts of this clonotype. The rearrangement uses TRBV3-1 and TRBJ1-5, with D unclear. Trimming pared 5 bases from V and 3 bases from J, leaving 8 bases between. Germline V gives CDR1 LGHDT, CDR2 YNNKEL (reference sequence). This CDR3 spans 13 amino acids. This CDR3 is CASSKGHNQPQHF. The CDR3 DNA reads TGTGCCAGCAGCAAGGGCCACAATCAGCCCCAGCATTTT.

A few counts support this clonotype. The chain couples TRBV7-2 to TRBJ2-1; 7 bases agree with TRBD2. The germline CDR1 and CDR2 sequences are SGHTA and FQGNSA. The ends lost 1 base at V and 8 bases at J; junction bases unmatched: 5. This CDR3 contains 14 residues. Written as DNA, the CDR3 is TGTGCCAGCAGCTTAGTGTCTAGCGGCGATGAGCAGTTCTTC. The encoded protein is CASSLVSSGDEQFF.

CDR3 DNA sequence: TGTGCCAGCAGCGTAGCCCCTACAGGGCCCAATGAGCAGTTCTTC. Translated: CASSVAPTGPNEQFF. The chain carries TRBV9 and TRBJ2-1, with D possibly being TRBD1 (6 bases). The V end was cut by 0 bases, the J end by 6 bases, with 13 bases between. The germline V gene encodes CDR1 SGDLS and CDR2 YYNGEE. The CDR3 loop spans 15 amino acids.

The table lists this clonotype with a few counts. The chain has TRBV11-2 and TRBJ2-4; TRBD2 is a possible D gene (6 bases). There are 15 residues in the CDR3. The germline V and J ends were trimmed by 5 bases and 1 base, with 12 bases remaining between them. CDR1 SGHAT and CDR2 FQNNGV come from the germline V gene. CDR3 sequence: CASSPGSLAKNIQYF. The DNA for the CDR3 is TGTGCCAGCAGCCCCGGGAGCCTGGCCAAAAACATTCAGTACTTC. Supplemented by reference TRBV11-2 and TRBJ2-4, the full variable domain reads EAGVAQSPRYKIIEKRQSVAFWCNPISGHATLYWYQQILGQGPKLLIQFQNNGVVDDSQLPKDRFSAERLKGVDSTLKIQPAKLEDSAVYLCASSPGSLAKNIQYFGAGTRLSVL.

This clonotype was observed a handful of times. The genes are TRBV2 and TRBJ2-5, with D tentatively TRBD1 (5 bases). Germline assignment: CDR1 SNHLY and CDR2 FYNNEI. There are 13 residues in the CDR3. Deletions cut 3 bases from V and 4 bases from J, with 9 bases between. DNA of the CDR3: TGTGCCAGCAGTGAGAGGACAAGAGAGACCCAGTACTTC. Amino acid sequence: CASSERTRETQYF.

This clonotype was counted only a few times. The chain carries TRBV15 and TRBJ2-1, with 10 bases aligning to TRBD2. V lost 5 bases, J lost 7 bases, and 8 bases stayed unmatched. The germline V gene has CDR1 LNHNV and CDR2 YYDKDF (reference sequence). The CDR3 runs 15 residues. The CDR3, as DNA: TGTGCCACCAGCCTTCAGCGGGGGGGCCGGAATGAGCAGTTCTTC. Protein: CATSLQRGGRNEQFF.

A few counts support this clonotype. This may come from a read error, since a much larger clone is one base off. The V call is TRBV7-2, the J call TRBJ1-1; D gene ambiguous. Deletions cut 4 bases from V and 1 base from J, with 7 bases between. This CDR3 spans 13 amino acids. The germline V gene has CDR1 SGHTA and CDR2 FQGNSA. The chain's CDR3 is CASSSDKNTEAFF. For the CDR3, the DNA is TGTGCCAGCAGCTCCGACAAGAACACTGAAGCTTTCTTT. The variable domain in full, with the rest retrieved from reference TRBV7-2 and TRBJ1-1, is GAGVSQSPSNKVTEKGKDVELRCDPISGHTALYWYRQSLGQGLEFLIYFQGNSAPDKSGLPSDRFSAERTGGSVSTLTIQRTQQEDSAVYLCASSSDKNTEAFFGQGTRLTVV.

This clonotype was seen many times. The rearrangement links TRBV15 to TRBJ1-5; D is ambiguous. This CDR3 comprises 12 residues. Between the trimmed V and J ends, which lost 0 bases and 7 bases, there was a span of 4 bases. Germline values: CDR1 LNHNV, CDR2 YYDKDF (reference sequence). CDR3 amino acids: CATSRERQPQHF. The CDR3 DNA reads as TGTGCCACCAGCAGAGAACGCCAGCCCCAGCATTTT. The full variable domain, completed using reference TRBV15 and TRBJ1-5, is DAMVIQNPRYQVTQFGKPVTLSCSQTLNHNVMYWYQQKSSQAPKLLFHYYDKDFNNEADTPDNFQSRRPNTSFCFLDIRSPGLGDTAMYLCATSRERQPQHFGDGTRLSIL.

The J gene is TRBJ1-1, the V gene TRBV27; weak D call: TRBD1 (6 bases). CDR3 length equals 15 residues. The germline V and J ends were trimmed by 8 bases and 4 bases, with 20 bases remaining between them. In germline, CDR1 is MNHEY, CDR2 SMNVEV (reference sequence). The CDR3 DNA follows: TGTGCCAGCGGTCTTCAGGGGTATAGGGGCACTGAAGCTTTCTTT. The encoded protein is CASGLQGYRGTEAFF.

This clonotype was seen a few times. The CDR3 is CASSDVGNEAFF. The CDR3 coding sequence is TGCGCCAGCAGCGACGTAGGGAATGAAGCTTTCTTT. The V gene is TRBV5-1, the J gene TRBJ1-1, with D uncertain. CDR1 is SGHRS, CDR2 YFSETQ, per germline. V lost 4 bases, J lost 7 bases, and 11 bases lay in between. This CDR3 comprises 12 residues.